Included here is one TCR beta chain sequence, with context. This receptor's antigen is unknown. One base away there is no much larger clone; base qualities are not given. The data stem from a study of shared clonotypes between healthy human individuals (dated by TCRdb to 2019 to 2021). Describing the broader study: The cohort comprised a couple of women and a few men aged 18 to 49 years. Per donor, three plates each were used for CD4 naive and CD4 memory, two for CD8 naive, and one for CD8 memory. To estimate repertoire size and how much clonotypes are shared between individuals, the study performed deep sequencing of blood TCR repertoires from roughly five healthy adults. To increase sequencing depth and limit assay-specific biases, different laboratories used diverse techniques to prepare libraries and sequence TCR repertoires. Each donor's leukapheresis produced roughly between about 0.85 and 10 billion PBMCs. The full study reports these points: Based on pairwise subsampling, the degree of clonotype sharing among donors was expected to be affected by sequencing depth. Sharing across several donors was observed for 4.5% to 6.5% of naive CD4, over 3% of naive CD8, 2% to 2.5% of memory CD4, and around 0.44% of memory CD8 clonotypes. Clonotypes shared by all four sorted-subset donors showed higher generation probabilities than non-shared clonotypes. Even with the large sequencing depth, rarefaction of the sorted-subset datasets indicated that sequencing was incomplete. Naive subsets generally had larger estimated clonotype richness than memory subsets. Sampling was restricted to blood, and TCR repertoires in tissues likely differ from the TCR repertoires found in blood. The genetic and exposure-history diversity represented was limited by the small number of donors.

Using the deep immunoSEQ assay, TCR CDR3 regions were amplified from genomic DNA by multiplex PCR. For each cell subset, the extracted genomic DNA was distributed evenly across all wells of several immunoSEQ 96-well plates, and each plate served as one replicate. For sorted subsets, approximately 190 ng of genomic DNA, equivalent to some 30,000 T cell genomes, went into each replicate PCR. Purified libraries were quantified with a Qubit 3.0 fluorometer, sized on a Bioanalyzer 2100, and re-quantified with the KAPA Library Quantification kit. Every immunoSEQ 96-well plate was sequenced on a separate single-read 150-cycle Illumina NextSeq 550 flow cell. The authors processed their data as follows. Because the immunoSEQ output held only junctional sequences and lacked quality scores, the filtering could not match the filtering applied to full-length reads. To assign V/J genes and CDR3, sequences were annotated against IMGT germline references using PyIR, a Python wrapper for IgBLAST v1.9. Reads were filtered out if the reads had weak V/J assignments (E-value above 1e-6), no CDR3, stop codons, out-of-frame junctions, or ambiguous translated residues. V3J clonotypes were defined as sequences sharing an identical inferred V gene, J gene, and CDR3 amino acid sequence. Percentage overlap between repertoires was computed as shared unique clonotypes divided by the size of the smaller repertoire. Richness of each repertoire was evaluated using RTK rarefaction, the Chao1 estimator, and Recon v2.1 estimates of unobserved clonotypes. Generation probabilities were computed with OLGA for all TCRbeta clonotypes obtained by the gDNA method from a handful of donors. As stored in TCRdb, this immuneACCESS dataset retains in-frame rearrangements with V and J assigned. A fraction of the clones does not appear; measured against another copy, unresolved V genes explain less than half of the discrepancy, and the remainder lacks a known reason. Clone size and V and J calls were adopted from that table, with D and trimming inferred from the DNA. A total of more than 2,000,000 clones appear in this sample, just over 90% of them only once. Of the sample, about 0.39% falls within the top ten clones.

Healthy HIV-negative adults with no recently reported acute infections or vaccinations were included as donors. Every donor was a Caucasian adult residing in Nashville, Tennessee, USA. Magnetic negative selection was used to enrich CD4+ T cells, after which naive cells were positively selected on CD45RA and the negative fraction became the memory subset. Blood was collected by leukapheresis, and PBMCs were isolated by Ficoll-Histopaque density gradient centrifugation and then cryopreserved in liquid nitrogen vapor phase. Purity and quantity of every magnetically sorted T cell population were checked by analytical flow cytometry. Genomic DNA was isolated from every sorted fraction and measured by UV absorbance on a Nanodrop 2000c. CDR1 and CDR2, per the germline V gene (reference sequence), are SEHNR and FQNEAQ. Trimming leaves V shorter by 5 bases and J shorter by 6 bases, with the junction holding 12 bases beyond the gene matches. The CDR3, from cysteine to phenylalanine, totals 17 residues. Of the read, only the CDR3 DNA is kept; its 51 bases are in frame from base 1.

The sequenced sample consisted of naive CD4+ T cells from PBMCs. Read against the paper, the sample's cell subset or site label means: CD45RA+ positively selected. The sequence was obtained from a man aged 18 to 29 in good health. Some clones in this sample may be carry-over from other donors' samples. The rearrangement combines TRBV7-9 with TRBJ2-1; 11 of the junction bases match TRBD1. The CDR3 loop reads CASSQPSGQGVGNEQFF. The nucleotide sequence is TGTGCCAGCAGCCAGCCCTCGGGACAGGGGGTAGGCAATGAGCAGTTCTTC.